This section outlines one T cell receptor (beta chain) sequence together with its context. This specimen comes from a study of cytomegalovirus exposure and HLA in healthy donors. The CDR3 has 12 amino acids. Trimming took off 1 base at V and 5 bases at J, with 5 bases between the two ends. Germline V gene data show CDR1 as LGHNA and CDR2 as YSLEER. 13 Jbeta primers and 60 Vbeta primers were used for the PCR. Clones were read by immunoSEQ multiplex PCR, and TCRdb kept only the in-frame ones, dropping some. Its table lists 40,000 or so clones. The clonotype was recovered from a man aged 25-45 years in good health and CMV-seronegative. Source material: PBMCs. This chain uses TRBV4-3 with TRBJ1-1; D ambiguous. The CDR3, as DNA: TGCGCCAGCAGCCAAGGGGCGACTGAAGCTTTCTTT. As protein: CASSQGATEAFF.